These 5 T cell receptor beta chains were all obtained from the same sample, sequenced in a study of T cell repertoires in cytomegalovirus infection. TCRdb reprocessed the reads with MiXCR, giving one entry per CDR3 protein. Here the sample spans hundreds of thousands of distinct CDR3 sequences, roughly 46% being singletons. No cognate antigen is known for these TCRs. The sequencing used cultured PBMCs, collected from culture after CMV antigen stimulation. The origin of the receptors is a human donor in good health (CMV status not recorded). Some clones in this sample may be carry-over from other donors' samples.

The rearrangement links TRBV19 to TRBJ1-2; tentative D call: TRBD1 (6 bases). There are 15 residues in the CDR3. Germline CDR1 is LNHDA and CDR2 is SQIVND (reference sequence). The V gene lost 1 base and the J gene lost 2 bases, with 11 bases spanning the gap. CDR3 nucleotide sequence: TGTGCCAGTAGTATAGTCAGGGGTTCGAACTATGGCTACACCTTC. Translation gives CASSIVRGSNYGYTF.

The gene calls are TRBV12-3 or TRBV12-4 and TRBJ1-1; maybe TRBD1 (5 bases). V was trimmed by 5 bases and J by 0 bases, leaving 10 bases between them. The CDR3 spans 14 residues. CDR3 in amino acids: CASSQLGVNTEAFF. The CDR3 DNA reads as TGTGCCAGCAGTCAACTGGGGGTGAACACTGAAGCTTTCTTT.

The J gene is TRBJ2-7, the V gene TRBV7-3; D is perhaps TRBD2 (6 bases). This CDR3 spans 15 amino acids. V was pared by 5 bases and J by 3 bases, with 17 bases between. CDR1 and CDR2 from the germline V gene are SGHTA and FQGTGA. CDR3 loop: CASSKPAGGSYEQYF. CDR3 nucleotide sequence: TGTGCCAGCAGCAAACCTGCCGGGGGTAGCTACGAGCAGTACTTC.

This chain uses TRBV7-2 with TRBJ2-6; D call uncertain. The V and J ends lost 3 bases and 9 bases respectively, with 6 bases between them. This CDR3 is built from 12 residues. From germline, CDR1 is SGHTA and CDR2 FQGNSA. The DNA of the CDR3 is TGTGCCAGCAGCTTCTCGGGCAACGTCCTGACTTTC. Amino acids: CASSFSGNVLTF. The full variable domain, with the rest looked up from reference TRBV7-2 and TRBJ2-6, is GAGVSQSPSNKVTEKGKDVELRCDPISGHTALYWYRQSLGQGLEFLIYFQGNSAPDKSGLPSDRFSAERTGGSVSTLTIQRTQQEDSAVYLCASSFSGNVLTFGAGSRLTVL.

CDR3 residues: CASRAPTGPRGTQYF. The CDR3, as DNA: TGTGCCAGCAGGGCCCCGACAGGGCCCCGTGGGACCCAGTACTTC. The V gene is TRBV11-2, the J gene TRBJ2-5, with 7 bases that match TRBD1. The CDR3 consists of 15 residues. Germline CDR1 is SGHAT and CDR2 is FQNNGV. V shed 6 bases and J 7 bases; nucleotides not matched to a gene: 14.